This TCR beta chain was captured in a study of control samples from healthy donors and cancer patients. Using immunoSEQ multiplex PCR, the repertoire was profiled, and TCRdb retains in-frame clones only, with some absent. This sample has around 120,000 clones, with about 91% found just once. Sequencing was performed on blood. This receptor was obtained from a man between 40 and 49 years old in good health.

CDR3 nucleotide sequence: TGTGCCAGCAGCCAAGGGAAAGCTCAGGGGGCCTCAGATACGCAGTATTTT. Residues: CASSQGKAQGASDTQYF. The chain joins TRBV3-1 (or the pseudogene TRBV3-2) to TRBJ2-3; 8 bases fit TRBD1. Germline V gives CDR1 LGHDT, CDR2 YNNKEL (reference sequence). The CDR3 covers 17 residues. V shed 1 base, J shed 4 bases, and the junction held 10 bases outside the gene matches.